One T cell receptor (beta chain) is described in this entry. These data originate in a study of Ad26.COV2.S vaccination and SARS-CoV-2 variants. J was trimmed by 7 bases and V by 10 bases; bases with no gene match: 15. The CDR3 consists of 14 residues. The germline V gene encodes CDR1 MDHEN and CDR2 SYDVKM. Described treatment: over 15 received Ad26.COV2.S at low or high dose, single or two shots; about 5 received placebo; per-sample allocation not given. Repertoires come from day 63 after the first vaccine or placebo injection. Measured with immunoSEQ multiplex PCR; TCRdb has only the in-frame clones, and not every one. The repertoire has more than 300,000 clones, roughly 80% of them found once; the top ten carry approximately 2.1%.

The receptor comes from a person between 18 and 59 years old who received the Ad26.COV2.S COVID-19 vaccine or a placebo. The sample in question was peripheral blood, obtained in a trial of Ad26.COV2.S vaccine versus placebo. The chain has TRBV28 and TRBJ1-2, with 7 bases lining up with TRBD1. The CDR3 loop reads CATQTGNRGGGYTF. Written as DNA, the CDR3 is TGTGCCACCCAAACCGGGAACAGGGGAGGTGGCTACACCTTC.